The clone carrying this TCR beta chain was detected a few times. The antigen is not known. This sample was included in a study of response to subunit inactivated influenza vaccine. TCRdb passed the RT-PCR reads through MiXCR, listing each CDR3 protein once. The sample records around 580,000 distinct CDR3 sequences, around 15% being singletons. CDR3 length equals 15 residues. Trimming pared 0 bases from V and 5 bases from J, leaving 15 bases between. From germline, CDR1 is DFQATT and CDR2 SNEGSKA (reference sequence). Study findings and constraints: Authors suggested each seasonal influenza vaccination recruits few new T cells.

The TCR comes from a man in his fifties who received an inactivated influenza vaccine. This chain connects TRBV20-1 to TRBJ2-3; a weak D match, TRBD1 (6 bases). The sample here was PBMCs from blood, taken 11 to 12 days after vaccination. CDR3 DNA sequence: TGCAGTGCTAGAGATGGGGGCATGGTACAAGATACGCAGTATTTT. Amino acids: CSARDGGMVQDTQYF.